These T cell receptor beta chains were read from a single sample in a study of blood T cell repertoires in COVID-19. Profiled with immunoSEQ multiplex PCR; TCRdb holds only in-frame clones, not every one. The data hold over 400,000 clones, with around nine tenths observed a single time. Sequenced material: peripheral blood. The receptors originated from a woman aged 50 to 65 with COVID-19, enrolled during active disease. CDR3s include the opening cysteine and the closing phenylalanine or tryptophan. Fields, in order: V gene, CDR3 length, CDR3 protein.

v_call: TRBV9
cdr3_length: 14
cdr3_aa: CASSVGTGRYEQYF

v_call: TRBV5-1
cdr3_length: 13
cdr3_aa: CASSLDTGWEQYF

v_call: TRBV3-1/TRBV3-2
cdr3_length: 15
cdr3_aa: CASSFGGNSGNTIYF

v_call: TRBV12-3/TRBV12-4
cdr3_length: 13
cdr3_aa: CASSPGQVTEAFF

v_call: TRBV18
cdr3_length: 17
cdr3_aa: CASSPRQVGINTGELFF

v_call: TRBV19
cdr3_length: 14
cdr3_aa: CATATGNSGNTIYF

v_call: TRBV5-1
cdr3_length: 16
cdr3_aa: CASSQGGRSSGNTIYF

v_call: TRBV6-6
cdr3_length: 15
cdr3_aa: CASRTTSGGGDTQYF

v_call: TRBV11-2
cdr3_length: 15
cdr3_aa: CASSLARVSYNEQFF

v_call: TRBV5-6
cdr3_length: 14
cdr3_aa: CASSLAMAGNEQYF

v_call: TRBV4-1
cdr3_length: 15
cdr3_aa: CASSYRAGILEPQHF

v_call: TRBV1
cdr3_length: 17
cdr3_aa: CTSSQIRLAKKTDTQYF

v_call: TRBV7-3
cdr3_length: 14
cdr3_aa: CASSSPGLPDEQYF

v_call: TRBV7-2
cdr3_length: 13
cdr3_aa: CASSLDSADTQYF

v_call: TRBV5-4
cdr3_length: 13
cdr3_aa: CASSMTGNYGYTF

v_call: TRBV5-1
cdr3_length: 16
cdr3_aa: CASSLAGGGGNYEQYF

v_call: TRBV13
cdr3_length: 15
cdr3_aa: CASSLSSGASYEQYF

v_call: TRBV3-1/TRBV3-2
cdr3_length: 12
cdr3_aa: CASSRGLNEQFF